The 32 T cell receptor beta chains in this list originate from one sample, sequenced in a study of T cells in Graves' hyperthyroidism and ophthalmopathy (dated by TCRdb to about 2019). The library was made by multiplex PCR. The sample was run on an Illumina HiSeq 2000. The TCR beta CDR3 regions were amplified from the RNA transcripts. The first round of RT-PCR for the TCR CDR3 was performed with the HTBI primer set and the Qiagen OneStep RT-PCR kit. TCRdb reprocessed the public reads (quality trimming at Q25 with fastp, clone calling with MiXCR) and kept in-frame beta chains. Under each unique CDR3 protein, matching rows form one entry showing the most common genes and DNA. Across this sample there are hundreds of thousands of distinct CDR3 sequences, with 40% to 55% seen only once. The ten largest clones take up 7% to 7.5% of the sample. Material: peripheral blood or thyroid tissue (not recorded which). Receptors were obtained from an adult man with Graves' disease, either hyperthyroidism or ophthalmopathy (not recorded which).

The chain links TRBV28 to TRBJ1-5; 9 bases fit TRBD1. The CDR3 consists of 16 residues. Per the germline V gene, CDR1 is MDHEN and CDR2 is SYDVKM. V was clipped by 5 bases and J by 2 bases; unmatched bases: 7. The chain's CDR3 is CASSPATGGGNQPQHF. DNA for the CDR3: TGTGCCAGCAGTCCAGCGACAGGGGGAGGCAATCAGCCCCAGCATTTT. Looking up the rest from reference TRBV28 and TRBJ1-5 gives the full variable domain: DVKVTQSSRYLVKRTGEKVFLECVQDMDHENMFWYRQDPGLGLRLIYFSYDVKMKEKGDIPEGYSVSREKKERFSLILESASTNQTSMYLCASSPATGGGNQPQHFGDGTRLSIL.

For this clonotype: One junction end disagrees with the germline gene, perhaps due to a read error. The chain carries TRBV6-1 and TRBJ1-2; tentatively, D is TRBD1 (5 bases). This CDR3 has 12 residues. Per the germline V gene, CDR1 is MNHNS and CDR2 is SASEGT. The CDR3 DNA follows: TGTACCAGCAGTGAAGGGGTCGGCGGCTACACCTTC. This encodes CTSSEGVGGYTF.

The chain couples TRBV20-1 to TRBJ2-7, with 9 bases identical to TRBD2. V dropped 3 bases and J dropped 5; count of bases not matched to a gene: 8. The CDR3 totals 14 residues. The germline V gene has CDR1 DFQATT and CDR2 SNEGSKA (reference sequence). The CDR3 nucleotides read TGCAGTGCTAGTTCCAGCGGGAGGACCCACGAGCAGTACTTC. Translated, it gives CSASSSGRTHEQYF.

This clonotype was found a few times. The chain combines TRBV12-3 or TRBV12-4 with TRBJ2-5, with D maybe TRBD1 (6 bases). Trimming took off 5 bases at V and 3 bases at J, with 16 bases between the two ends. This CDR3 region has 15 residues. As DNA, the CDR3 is TGTGCCAGCAGTCGATTACAGGGCCGCAAAGAGACCCAGTACTTC. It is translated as CASSRLQGRKETQYF.

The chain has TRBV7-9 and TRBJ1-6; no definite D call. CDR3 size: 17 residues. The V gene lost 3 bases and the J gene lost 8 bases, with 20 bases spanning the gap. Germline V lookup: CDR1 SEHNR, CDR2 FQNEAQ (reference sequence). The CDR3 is CASSFEGGYRLDSPLHF. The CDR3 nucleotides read TGTGCCAGCAGCTTTGAGGGCGGGTACCGATTAGATTCACCCCTCCACTTT.

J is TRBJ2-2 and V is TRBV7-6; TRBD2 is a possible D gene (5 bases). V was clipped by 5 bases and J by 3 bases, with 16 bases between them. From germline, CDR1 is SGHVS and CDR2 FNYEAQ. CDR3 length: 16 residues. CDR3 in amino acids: CASSLSSGTDTGELFF. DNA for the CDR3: TGTGCCAGCAGCCTAAGCAGCGGAACGGACACCGGGGAGCTGTTTTTT.

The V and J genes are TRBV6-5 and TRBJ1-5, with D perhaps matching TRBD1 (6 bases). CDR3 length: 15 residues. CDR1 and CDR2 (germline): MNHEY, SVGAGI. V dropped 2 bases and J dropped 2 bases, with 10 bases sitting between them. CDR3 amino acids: CASSYEGVGNQPQHF. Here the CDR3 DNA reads TGTGCCAGCAGTTACGAGGGGGTCGGCAATCAGCCCCAGCATTTT.

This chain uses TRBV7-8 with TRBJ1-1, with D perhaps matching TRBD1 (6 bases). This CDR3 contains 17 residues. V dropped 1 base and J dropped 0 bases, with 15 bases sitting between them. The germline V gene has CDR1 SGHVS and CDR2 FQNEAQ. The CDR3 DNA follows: TGTGCCAGCAGCTTAGATATTGGGGGGCTCATGAACACTGAAGCTTTCTTT. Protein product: CASSLDIGGLMNTEAFF.

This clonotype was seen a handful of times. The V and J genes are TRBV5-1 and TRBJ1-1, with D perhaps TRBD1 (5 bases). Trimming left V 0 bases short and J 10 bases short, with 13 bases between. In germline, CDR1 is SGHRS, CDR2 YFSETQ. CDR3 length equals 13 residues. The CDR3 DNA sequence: TGCGCCAGCAGCTTGGGAAGCGGGGCAGCAGCTTTCTTT. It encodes CASSLGSGAAAFF.

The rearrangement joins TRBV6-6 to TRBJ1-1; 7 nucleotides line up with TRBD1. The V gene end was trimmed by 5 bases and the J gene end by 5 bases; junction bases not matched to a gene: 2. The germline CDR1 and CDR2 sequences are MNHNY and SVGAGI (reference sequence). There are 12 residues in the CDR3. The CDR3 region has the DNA TGTGCCAGCAGTACAGGGGTGACTGAAGCTTTCTTT. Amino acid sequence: CASSTGVTEAFF.

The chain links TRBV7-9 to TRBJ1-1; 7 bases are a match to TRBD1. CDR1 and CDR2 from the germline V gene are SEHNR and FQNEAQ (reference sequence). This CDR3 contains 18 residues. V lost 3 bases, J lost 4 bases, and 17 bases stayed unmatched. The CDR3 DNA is TGTGCCAGCAGCTTCTCTAACCCGGGACAGCTAAAAGGCACTGAAGCTTTCTTT. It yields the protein CASSFSNPGQLKGTEAFF.

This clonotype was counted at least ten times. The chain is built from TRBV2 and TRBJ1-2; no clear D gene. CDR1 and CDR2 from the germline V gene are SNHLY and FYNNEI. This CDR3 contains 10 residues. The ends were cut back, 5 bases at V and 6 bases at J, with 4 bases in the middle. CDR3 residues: CASSYNGYTF. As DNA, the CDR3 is TGTGCCAGCAGTTACAATGGCTACACCTTC.

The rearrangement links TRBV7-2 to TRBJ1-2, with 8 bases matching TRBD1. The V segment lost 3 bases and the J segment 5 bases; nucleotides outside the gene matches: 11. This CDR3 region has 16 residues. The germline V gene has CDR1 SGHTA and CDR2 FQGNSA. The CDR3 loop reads CASSFVGRGRRYGYTF. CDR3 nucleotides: TGTGCCAGCAGCTTCGTGGGCAGGGGGCGCCGATATGGCTACACCTTC.

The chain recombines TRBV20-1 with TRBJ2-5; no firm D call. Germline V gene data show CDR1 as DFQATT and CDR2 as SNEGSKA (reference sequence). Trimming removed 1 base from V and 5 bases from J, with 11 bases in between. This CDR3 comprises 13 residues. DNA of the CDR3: TGCAGTGCTAGAGGCGAGACTTATGAGACCCAGTACTTC. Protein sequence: CSARGETYETQYF.

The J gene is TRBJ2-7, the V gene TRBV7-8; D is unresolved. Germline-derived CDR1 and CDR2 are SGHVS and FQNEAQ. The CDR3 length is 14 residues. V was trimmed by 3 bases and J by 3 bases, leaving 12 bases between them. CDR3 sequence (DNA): TGTGCCAGCAGCTTTAGTCTATCGAACTACGAGCAGTACTTC. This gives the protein CASSFSLSNYEQYF. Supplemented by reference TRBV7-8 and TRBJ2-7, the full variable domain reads GAGVSQSPRYKVAKRGQDVALRCDPISGHVSLFWYQQALGQGPEFLTYFQNEAQLDKSGLPSDRFFAERPEGSVSTLKIQRTQQEDSAVYLCASSFSLSNYEQYFGPGTRLTVT.

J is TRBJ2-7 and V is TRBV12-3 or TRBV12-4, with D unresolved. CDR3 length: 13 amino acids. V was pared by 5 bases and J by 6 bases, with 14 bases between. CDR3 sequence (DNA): TGTGCCAGCAGTGAAGCCCACCTCTTCGAGCAGTACTTC. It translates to CASSEAHLFEQYF.

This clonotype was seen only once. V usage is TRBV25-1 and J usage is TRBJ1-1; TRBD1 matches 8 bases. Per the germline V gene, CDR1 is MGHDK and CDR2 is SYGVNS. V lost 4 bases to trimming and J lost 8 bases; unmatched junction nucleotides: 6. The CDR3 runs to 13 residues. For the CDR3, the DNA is TGTGCCAGCAGTGTATCCCGGGACAGGGAAGCTTTCTTT. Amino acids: CASSVSRDREAFF. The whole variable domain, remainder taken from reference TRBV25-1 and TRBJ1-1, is EADIYQTPRYLVIGTGKKITLECSQTMGHDKMYWYQQDPGMELHLIHYSYGVNSTEKGDLSSESTVSRIRTEHFPLTLESARPSHTSQYLCASSVSRDREAFFGQGTRLTVV.

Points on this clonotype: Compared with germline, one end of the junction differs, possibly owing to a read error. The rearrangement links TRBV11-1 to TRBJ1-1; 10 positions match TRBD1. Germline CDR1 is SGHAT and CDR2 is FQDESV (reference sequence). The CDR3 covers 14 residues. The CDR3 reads CASSHRTGGTEAFF. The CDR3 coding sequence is TGCGCCAGCAGCCACCGGACAGGGGGCACTGAAGCTTTCTTT.

CDR3 nucleotide sequence: TGTGCCAGTACAGGTTTTAATTCACCCCTCCACTTT. Encoded protein: CASTGFNSPLHF. The chain recombines TRBV25-1 with TRBJ1-6; possibly TRBD1 for D (5 bases). V dropped 9 bases and J dropped 6 bases, with 9 bases sitting between them. This CDR3 region has 12 residues. In germline, CDR1 is MGHDK, CDR2 SYGVNS.

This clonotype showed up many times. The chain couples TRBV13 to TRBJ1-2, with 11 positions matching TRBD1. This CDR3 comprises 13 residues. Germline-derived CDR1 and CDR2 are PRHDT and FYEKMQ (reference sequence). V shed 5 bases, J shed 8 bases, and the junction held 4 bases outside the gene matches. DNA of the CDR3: TGTGCCAGCAGCACAGGGACAGGGGGAGGCTACACCTTC. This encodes CASSTGTGGGYTF.

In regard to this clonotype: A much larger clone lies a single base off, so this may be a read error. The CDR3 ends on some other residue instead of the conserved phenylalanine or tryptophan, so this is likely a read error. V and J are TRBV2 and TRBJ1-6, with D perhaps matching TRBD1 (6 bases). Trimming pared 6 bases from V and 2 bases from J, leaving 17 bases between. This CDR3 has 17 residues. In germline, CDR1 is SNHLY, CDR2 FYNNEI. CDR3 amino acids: CASRTLQGVAYNSPLHL. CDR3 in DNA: TGTGCCAGCAGGACCCTACAGGGTGTTGCCTATAATTCACCCCTCCACCTT.

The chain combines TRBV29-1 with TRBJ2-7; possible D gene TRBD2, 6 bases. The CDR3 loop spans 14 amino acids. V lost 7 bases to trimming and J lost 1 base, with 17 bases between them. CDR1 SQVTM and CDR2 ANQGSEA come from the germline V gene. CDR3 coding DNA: TGCAGCGCCCTTACGGCGGGATTGTCCTACGAGCAGTACTTC. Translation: CSALTAGLSYEQYF.

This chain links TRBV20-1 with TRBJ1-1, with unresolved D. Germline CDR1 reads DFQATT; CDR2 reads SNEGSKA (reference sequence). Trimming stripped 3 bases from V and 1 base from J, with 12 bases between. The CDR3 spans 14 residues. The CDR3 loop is CSASRLVANTEAFF. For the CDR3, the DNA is TGCAGTGCTAGTCGACTCGTCGCGAACACTGAAGCTTTCTTT.

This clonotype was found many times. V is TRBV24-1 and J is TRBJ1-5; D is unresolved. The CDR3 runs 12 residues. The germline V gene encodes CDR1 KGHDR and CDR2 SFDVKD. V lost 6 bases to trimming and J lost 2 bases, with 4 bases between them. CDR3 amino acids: CATSRGNQPQHF. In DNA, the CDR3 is TGTGCCACCAGTCGTGGCAATCAGCCCCAGCATTTT.

This CDR3 reads CASSQDHGGYEQYF. In DNA, the CDR3 is TGTGCCAGCAGCCAAGATCATGGGGGTTACGAGCAGTACTTC. The chain employs TRBV7-2 and TRBJ2-7; D assignment may be TRBD1 or TRBD2 (5 bases each). The CDR3 loop spans 14 amino acids. Germline lookup yields CDR1 SGHTA and CDR2 FQGNSA. Between the trimmed V and J ends, which lost 5 bases and 4 bases, there was a span of 15 bases.

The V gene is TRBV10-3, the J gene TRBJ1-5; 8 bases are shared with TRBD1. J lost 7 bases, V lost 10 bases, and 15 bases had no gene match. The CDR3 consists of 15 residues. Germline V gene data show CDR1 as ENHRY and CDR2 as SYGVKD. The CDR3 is CASRERTGTRQPQHF. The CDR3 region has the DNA TGTGCCAGCAGGGAACGGACAGGGACTCGGCAGCCCCAGCATTTT.

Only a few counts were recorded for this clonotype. The CDR3 DNA reads as TGTGCCAGCAGTTTTACCAGGGGACTTGGTGGCTACACCTTC. Amino acids: CASSFTRGLGGYTF. The chain carries TRBV25-1 and TRBJ1-2, with D perhaps TRBD1 (6 bases). The CDR3 runs 14 residues. Germline V gene lookup returns CDR1 MGHDK and CDR2 SYGVNS. V was pared by 5 bases and J by 7 bases, with 17 bases between.

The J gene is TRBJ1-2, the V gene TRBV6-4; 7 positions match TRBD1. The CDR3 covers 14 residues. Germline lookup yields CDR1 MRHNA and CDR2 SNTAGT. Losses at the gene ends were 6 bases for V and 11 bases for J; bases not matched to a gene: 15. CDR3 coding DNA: TGTGCCAGCAGCCGCAGACAGGGCCTCGTTATGTACACCTTC. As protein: CASSRRQGLVMYTF.

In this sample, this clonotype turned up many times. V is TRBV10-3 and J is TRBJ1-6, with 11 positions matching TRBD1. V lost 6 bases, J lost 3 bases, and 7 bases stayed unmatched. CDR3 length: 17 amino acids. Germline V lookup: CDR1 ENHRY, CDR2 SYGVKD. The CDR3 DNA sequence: TGTGCCATCAGATCCGGACAGGGGGCTATCTATAATTCACCCCTCCACTTT. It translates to CAIRSGQGAIYNSPLHF.

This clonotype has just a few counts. The CDR3 region is CAVSADIYSYEQYF. The CDR3 DNA reads as TGTGCCGTAAGCGCGGACATATACTCCTACGAGCAGTACTTC. The chain recombines TRBV10-3 with TRBJ2-7; possibly TRBD1 for D (5 bases). The CDR3 consists of 14 residues. Germline V gene sequence: CDR1 ENHRY, CDR2 SYGVKD. V lost 11 bases and J lost 0, with 17 bases in between.

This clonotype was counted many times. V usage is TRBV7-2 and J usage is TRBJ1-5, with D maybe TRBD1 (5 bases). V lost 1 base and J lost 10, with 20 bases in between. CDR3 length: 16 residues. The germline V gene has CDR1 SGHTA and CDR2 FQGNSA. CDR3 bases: TGTGCCAGCAGCTTAGGTCATTCGGGGCCGACAGATCCCCAGCATTTT. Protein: CASSLGHSGPTDPQHF.

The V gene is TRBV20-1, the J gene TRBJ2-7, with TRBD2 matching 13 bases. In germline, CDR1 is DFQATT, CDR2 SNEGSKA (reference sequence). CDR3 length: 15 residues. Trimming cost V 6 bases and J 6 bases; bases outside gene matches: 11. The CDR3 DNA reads TGCAGTGCATCCGGGACTAGCGGGGTTTACGGCGAGCAGTACTTC. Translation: CSASGTSGVYGEQYF.